This T cell receptor beta chain originates from a study of blood T cell repertoires in COVID-19. Across the whole study: T cells, B-cell-depleted T cells, or PBMCs supplied cDNA or gDNA.

Authors' processing steps: Nucleated cell number was recorded as an estimate derived from reference gene primer amplification. Profiling relied on immunoSEQ multiplex PCR, and the TCRdb table lists in-frame clones only, not all of them. For V, J and clone size, that table is used; D and trimming come from the DNA. The repertoire holds about 170,000 clones, approximately 80% seen once, with approximately 22% in the top ten. The V gene's germline CDR1 is SGHTS and CDR2 YDEGEE. V was trimmed by 0 bases and J by 7 bases, leaving 11 bases between them. The CDR3 loop spans 14 amino acids. This sequence was found in a woman older than 75 with acute or convalescent COVID-19. The chain links TRBV5-8 to TRBJ1-5, with D hard to call. Specimen: peripheral blood. CDR3 sequence (DNA): TGTGCCAGCAGCTTGGATGGCCCAGGCCAGCCCCAGCATTTT. Its protein is CASSLDGPGQPQHF.